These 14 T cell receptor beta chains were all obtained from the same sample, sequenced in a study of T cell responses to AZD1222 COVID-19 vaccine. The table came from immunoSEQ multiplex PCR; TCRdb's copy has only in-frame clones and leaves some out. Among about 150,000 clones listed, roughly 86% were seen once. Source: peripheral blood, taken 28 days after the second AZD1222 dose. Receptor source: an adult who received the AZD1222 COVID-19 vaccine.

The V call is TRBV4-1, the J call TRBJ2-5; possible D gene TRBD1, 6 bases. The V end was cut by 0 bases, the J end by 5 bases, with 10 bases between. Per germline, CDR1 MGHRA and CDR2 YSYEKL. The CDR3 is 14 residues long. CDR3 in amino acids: CASSQDSTGETQYF. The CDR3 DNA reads TGCGCCAGCAGCCAAGATAGCACAGGGGAGACCCAGTACTTC.

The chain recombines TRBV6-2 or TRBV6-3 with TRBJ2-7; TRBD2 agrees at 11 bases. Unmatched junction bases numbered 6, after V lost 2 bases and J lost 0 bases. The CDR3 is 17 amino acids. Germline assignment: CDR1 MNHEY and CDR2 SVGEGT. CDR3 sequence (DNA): TGTGCCAGCAGTTACCTACTAGCGGGAGTCCCCTCCTACGAGCAGTACTTC. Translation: CASSYLLAGVPSYEQYF.

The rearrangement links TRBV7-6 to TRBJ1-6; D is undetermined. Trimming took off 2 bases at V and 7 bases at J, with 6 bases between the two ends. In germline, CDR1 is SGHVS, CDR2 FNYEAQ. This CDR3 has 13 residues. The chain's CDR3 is CASSLSGNSPLHF. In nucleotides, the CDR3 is TGTGCCAGCAGCTTATCGGGCAATTCACCCCTCCACTTT.

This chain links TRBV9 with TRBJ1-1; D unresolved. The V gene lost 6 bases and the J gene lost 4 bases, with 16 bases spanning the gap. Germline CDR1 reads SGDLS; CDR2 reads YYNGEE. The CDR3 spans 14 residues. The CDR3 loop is CASNPSGGFTEAFF. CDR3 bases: TGTGCCAGCAACCCCAGTGGAGGGTTCACTGAAGCTTTCTTT.

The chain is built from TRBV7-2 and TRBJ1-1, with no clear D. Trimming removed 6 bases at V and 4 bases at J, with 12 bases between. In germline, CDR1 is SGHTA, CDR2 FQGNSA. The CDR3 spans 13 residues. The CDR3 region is CASRSGLTTEAFF. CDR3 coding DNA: TGTGCCAGCAGATCCGGACTCACCACTGAAGCTTTCTTT. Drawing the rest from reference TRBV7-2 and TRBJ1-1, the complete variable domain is GAGVSQSPSNKVTEKGKDVELRCDPISGHTALYWYRQSLGQGLEFLIYFQGNSAPDKSGLPSDRFSAERTGGSVSTLTIQRTQQEDSAVYLCASRSGLTTEAFFGQGTRLTVV.

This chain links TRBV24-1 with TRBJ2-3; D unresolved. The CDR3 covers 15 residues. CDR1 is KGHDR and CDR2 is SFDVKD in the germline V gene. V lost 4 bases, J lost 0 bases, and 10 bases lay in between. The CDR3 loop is CATSEGPASTDTQYF. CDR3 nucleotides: TGTGCCACCAGTGAAGGCCCGGCTAGCACAGATACGCAGTATTTT.

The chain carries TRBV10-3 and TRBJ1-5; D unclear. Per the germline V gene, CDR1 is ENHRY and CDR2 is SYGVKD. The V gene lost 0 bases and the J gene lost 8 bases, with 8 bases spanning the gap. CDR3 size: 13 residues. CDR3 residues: CAISESRVEPQHF. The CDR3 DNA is TGTGCCATCAGTGAGTCGAGGGTCGAGCCCCAGCATTTT.

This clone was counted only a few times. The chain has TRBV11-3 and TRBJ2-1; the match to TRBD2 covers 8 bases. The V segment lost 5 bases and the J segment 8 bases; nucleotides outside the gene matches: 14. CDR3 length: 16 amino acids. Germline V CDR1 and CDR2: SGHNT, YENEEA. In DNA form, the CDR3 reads TGTGCCAGCAGCCTCGGTATAGCGGGGCCTGGCGATGAGCAGTTCTTC. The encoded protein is CASSLGIAGPGDEQFF.

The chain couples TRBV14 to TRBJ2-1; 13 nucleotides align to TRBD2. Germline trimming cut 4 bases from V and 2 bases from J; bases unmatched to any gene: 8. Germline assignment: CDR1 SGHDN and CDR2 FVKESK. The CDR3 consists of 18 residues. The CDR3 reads CASSRRTSGSNTYNEQFF. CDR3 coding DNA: TGTGCCAGCAGCCGCAGGACTAGCGGGAGTAACACCTACAATGAGCAGTTCTTC.

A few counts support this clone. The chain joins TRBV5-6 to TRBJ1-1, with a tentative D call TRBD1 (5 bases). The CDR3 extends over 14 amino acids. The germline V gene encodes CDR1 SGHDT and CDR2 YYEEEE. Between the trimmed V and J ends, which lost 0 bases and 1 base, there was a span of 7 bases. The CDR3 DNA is TGTGCCAGCAGCTTGGAAACAGGGAACACTGAAGCTTTCTTT. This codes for CASSLETGNTEAFF. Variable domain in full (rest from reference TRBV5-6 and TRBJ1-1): DAGVTQSPTHLIKTRGQQVTLRCSPKSGHDTVSWYQQALGQGPQFIFQYYEEEERQRGNFPDRFSGHQFPNYSSELNVNALLLGDSALYLCASSLETGNTEAFFGQGTRLTVV.

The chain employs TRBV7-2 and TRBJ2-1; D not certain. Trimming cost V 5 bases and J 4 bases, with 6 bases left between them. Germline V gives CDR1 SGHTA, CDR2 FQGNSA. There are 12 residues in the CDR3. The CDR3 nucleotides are TGTGCCAGCAGCGTGGAGTACAATGAGCAGTTCTTC. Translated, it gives CASSVEYNEQFF.

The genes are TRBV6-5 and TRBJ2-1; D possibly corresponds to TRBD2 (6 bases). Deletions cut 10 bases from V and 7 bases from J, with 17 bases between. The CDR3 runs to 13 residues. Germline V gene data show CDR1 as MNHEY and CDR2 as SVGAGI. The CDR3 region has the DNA TGTGCCACTGCGGGATCCCTAGATAATGAGCAGTTCTTC. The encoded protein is CATAGSLDNEQFF.

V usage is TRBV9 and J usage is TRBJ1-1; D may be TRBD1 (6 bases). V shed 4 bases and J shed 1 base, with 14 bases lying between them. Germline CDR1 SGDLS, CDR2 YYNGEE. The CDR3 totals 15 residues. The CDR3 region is CASSLLGGANTEAFF. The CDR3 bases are TGTGCCAGCAGCCTTCTAGGGGGGGCGAACACTGAAGCTTTCTTT.

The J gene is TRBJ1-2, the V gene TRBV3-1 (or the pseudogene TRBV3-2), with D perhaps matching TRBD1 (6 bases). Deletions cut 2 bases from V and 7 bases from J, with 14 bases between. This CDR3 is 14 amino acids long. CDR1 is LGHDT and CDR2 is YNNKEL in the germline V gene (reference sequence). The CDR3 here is CASSQRGVEGGYTF. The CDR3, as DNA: TGTGCCAGCAGCCAAAGGGGGGTTGAAGGTGGCTACACCTTC.